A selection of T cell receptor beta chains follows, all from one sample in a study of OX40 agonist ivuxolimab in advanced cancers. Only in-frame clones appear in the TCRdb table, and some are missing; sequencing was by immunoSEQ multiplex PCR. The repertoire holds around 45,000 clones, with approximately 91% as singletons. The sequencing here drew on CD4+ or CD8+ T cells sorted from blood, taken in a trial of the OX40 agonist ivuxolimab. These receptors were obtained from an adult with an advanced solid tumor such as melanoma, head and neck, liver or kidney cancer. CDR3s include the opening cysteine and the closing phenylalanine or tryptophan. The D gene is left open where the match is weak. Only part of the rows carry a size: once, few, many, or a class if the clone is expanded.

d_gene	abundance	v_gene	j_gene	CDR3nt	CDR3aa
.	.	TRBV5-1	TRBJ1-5	TGCGCCAGCAGCTTGGAGCGACGCAATCAGCCCCAGCATTTT	CASSLERRNQPQHF
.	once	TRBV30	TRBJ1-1	TGTGCCTGGAGCCGGAGCAACCCGAACACTGAAGCTTTCTTT	CAWSRSNPNTEAFF
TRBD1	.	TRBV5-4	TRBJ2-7	TGTGCCATACGGCAGGACAGGGCGTCCGAGCAGTACTTC	CAIRQDRASEQYF
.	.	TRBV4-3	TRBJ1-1	TGCGCCAGCAGCCAAGAGAGGGGCACTGAAGCTTTCTTT	CASSQERGTEAFF
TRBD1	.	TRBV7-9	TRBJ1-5	TGTGCCAGCAGCTTAGCGTATGGAGGGGGCAACAATCAGCCCCAGCATTTT	CASSLAYGGGNNQPQHF
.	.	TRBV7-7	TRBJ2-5	TGTGCCAGCAGTTCAACCGGGAATCAAGAGACCCAGTACTTC	CASSSTGNQETQYF
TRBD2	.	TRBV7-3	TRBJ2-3	TGTGCCAGCAGCATTGGACTAGCAGGCACAGATACGCAGTATTTT	CASSIGLAGTDTQYF
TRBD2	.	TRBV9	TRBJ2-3	TGTGCCAGCAGCGTTAGAGGGCGGGAGGGAACAGATACGCAGTATTTT	CASSVRGREGTDTQYF
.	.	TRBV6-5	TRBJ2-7	TGTGCCAGCAGTGAATTGCAGCAGTACTTC	CASSELQQYF
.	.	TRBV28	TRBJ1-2	TGTGCCAGCAGGGAATTGACAGGAACCTATGGCTACACCTTC	CASRELTGTYGYTF
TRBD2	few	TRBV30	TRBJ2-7	TGTGCCTGGAAGGCGAAGCGGGACTACGAGCAGTACTTC	CAWKAKRDYEQYF
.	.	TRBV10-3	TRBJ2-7	TGTGCCATCAGTGCAAGCTACGAGCAGTACTTC	CAISASYEQYF
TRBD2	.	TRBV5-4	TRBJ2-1	TGTGCCAGCAGCCGTAGTCTAGCGGAGGCTTACAATGAGCAGTTCTTC	CASSRSLAEAYNEQFF
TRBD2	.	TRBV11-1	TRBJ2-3	TGTGCCAGCAGCCCATATACTAGCGGCACAGATACGCAGTATTTT	CASSPYTSGTDTQYF